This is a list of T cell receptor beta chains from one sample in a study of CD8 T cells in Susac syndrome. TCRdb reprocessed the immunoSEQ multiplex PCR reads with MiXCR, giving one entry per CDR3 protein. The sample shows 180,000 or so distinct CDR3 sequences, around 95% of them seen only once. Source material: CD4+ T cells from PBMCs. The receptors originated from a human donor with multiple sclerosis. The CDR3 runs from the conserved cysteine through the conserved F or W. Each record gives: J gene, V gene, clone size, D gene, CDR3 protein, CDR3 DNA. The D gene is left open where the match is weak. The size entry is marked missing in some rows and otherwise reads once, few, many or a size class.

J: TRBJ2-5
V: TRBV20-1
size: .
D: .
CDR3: CSANGRERETQYF
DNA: TGCAGTGCTAATGGAAGGGAACGAGAGACCCAGTACTTC

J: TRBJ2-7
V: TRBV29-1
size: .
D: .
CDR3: CSVDSGWGTPYEQYF
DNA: TGCAGCGTTGACTCGGGGTGGGGAACCCCCTACGAGCAGTACTTC

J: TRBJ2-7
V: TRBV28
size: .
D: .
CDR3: CASSLVGLEISYEQYF
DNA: TGTGCCAGCAGTTTAGTGGGTTTAGAGATATCCTACGAGCAGTACTTC

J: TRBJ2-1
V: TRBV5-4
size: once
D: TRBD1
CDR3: CASSYGQGYNEQFF
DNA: TGTGCCAGCAGCTATGGACAGGGGTACAATGAGCAGTTCTTC

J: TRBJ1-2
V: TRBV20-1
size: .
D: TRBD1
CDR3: CSAAGTANYGYTF
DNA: TGCAGTGCTGCCGGGACAGCTAACTATGGCTACACCTTC

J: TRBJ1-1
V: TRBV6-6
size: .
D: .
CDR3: CASSYSNLGAEAFF
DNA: TGTGCCAGCAGTTACTCGAATTTGGGGGCTGAAGCTTTCTTT

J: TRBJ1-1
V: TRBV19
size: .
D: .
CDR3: CASSILGLGTEAFF
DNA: TGTGCCAGTAGTATTCTCGGATTAGGAACTGAAGCTTTCTTT

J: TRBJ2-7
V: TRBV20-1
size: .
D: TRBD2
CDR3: CSAPSGATYEQYF
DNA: TGCAGTGCTCCTAGCGGGGCGACCTACGAGCAGTACTTC

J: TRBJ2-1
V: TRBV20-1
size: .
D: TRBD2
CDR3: CSARELAGIGEQFF
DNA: TGCAGTGCTAGAGAACTAGCGGGGATAGGTGAGCAGTTCTTC

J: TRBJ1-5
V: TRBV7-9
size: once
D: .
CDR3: CASSLSRGPNQPQHF
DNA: TGTGCCAGCAGTCTGAGCCGGGGACCCAATCAGCCCCAGCATTTT

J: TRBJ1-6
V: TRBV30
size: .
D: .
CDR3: CAWSRTNYNSPLHF
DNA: TGTGCCTGGAGTAGGACCAACTATAATTCACCCCTCCACTTT

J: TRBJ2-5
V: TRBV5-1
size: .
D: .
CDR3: CASSLFRRETQYF
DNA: TGCGCCAGCAGCTTGTTCAGGAGAGAGACCCAGTACTTC

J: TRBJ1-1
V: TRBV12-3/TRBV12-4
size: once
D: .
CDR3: CASSLASEAFF
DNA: TGTGCCAGCAGTTTAGCGTCTGAAGCTTTCTTT

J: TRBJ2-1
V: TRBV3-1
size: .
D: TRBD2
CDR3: CASSHSGSNNEQFF
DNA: TGTGCCAGCAGCCACAGCGGGAGTAACAATGAGCAGTTCTTC

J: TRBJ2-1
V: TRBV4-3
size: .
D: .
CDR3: CASSHTRWQRDEQFF
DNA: TGCGCCAGCAGCCACACGCGGTGGCAGCGCGATGAGCAGTTCTTC

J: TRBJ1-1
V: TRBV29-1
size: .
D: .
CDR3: CSVLKVDTEAFF
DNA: TGCAGCGTTTTAAAGGTGGACACTGAAGCTTTCTTT

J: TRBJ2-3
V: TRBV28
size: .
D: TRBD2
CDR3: CASGGVNTQYF
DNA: TGTGCCAGCGGGGGGGTAAATACGCAGTATTTT

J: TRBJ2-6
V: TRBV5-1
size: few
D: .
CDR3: CASSLGGSGANVLTF
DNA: TGTGCCAGCAGCTTGGGGGGCTCTGGGGCCAACGTCCTGACTTTC

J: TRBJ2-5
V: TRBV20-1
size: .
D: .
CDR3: CSASVRNQETQYF
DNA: TGCAGTGCTAGTGTCCGTAACCAAGAGACCCAGTACTTC

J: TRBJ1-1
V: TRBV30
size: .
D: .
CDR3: CAWTNVRRSNTEAFF
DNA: TGTGCCTGGACTAATGTAAGACGGTCGAACACTGAAGCTTTCTTT

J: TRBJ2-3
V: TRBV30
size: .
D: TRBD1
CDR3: CAWSSGQGMTDTQYF
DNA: TGTGCCTGGAGTTCGGGACAGGGGATGACAGATACGCAGTATTTT

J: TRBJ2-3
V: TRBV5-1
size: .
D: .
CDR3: CASSLAYRGPSTDTQYF
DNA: TGCGCCAGCAGCTTGGCCTATCGGGGGCCTAGCACAGATACGCAGTATTTT

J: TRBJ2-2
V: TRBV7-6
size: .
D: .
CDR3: CASSPRMGRGTGELFF
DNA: TGTGCCAGCAGCCCCCGAATGGGCAGGGGCACCGGGGAGCTGTTTTTT

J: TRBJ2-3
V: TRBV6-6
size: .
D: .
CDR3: CASSPLKAQGTQYF
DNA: TGTGCCAGCAGTCCCTTGAAGGCGCAGGGGACGCAGTATTTT

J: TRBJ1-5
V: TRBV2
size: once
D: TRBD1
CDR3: CASGSGTGISSYSNQPQHF
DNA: TGTGCCAGCGGATCCGGGACAGGGATTTCGTCTTATAGCAATCAGCCCCAGCATTTT

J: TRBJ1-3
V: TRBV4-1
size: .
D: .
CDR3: CASSQGRAGGSGNTIYF
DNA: TGCGCCAGCAGCCAAGGTCGAGCGGGGGGCTCTGGAAACACCATATATTTT

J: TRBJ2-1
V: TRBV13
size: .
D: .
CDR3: CASSQRARVDEQFF
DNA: TGTGCCAGCAGCCAAAGGGCGAGGGTCGATGAGCAGTTCTTC

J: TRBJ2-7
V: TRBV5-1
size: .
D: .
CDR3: CASSLAAGSSYEQYF
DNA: TGCGCCAGCAGCTTGGCGGCGGGGAGCTCCTACGAGCAGTACTTC

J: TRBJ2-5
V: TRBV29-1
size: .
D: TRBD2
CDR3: CSVRIGGASGGTQYF
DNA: TGCAGCGTTAGGATCGGTGGAGCGTCGGGGGGGACCCAGTACTTC

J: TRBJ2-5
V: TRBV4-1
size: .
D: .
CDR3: CASSQDRRGAGWYF
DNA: TGCGCCAGCAGCCAAGATCGAAGGGGAGCCGGTTGGTACTTC

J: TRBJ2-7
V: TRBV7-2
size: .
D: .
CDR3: CASSRTEYEQYF
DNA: TGTGCCAGCAGTAGGACAGAATACGAGCAGTACTTC

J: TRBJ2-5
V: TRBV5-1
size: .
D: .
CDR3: CASSLALASQETQYF
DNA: TGCGCCAGCAGCTTGGCATTGGCGTCTCAAGAGACCCAGTACTTC

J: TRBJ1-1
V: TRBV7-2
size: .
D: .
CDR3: CASSFDRRGGLAFF
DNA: TGTGCCAGCAGCTTCGATCGGAGGGGGGGGCTGGCTTTCTTT

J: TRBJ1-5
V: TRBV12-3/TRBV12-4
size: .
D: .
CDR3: CASSPRATGSNQPQHF
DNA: TGTGCCAGCAGCCCAAGGGCAACAGGAAGCAATCAGCCCCAGCATTTT

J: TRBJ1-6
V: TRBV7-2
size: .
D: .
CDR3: CASSNAGAISPLHF
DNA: TGTGCCAGCAGCAACGCGGGGGCTATTTCACCCCTCCACTTT